This TCR beta chain was retrieved from a study of T cell responses to AZD1222 COVID-19 vaccine. The wider study: Analyses pooled second doses at about 4 or about 12 weeks.

The repertoire was sequenced with immunoSEQ multiplex PCR; TCRdb's copy has only in-frame clones and lacks some. The sample holds 150,000 to 200,000 clones; around nine tenths are singletons and the top ten take 2% to 3%. The source was peripheral blood, collected on day 0 of AZD1222 vaccination. This TCR came from an adult in good health.

CDR3 sequence (DNA): TGTGCCAGCAGCCAAGGGTCATGGAGGGGCAATCAGCCCCAGCATTTT. Its translation: CASSQGSWRGNQPQHF. The V and J genes are TRBV3-1 (or the pseudogene TRBV3-2) and TRBJ1-5; D is unresolved. There are 16 residues in the CDR3. Germline values: CDR1 LGHDT, CDR2 YNNKEL (reference sequence). V gave up 1 base and J gave up 2 bases, with 12 bases separating them.